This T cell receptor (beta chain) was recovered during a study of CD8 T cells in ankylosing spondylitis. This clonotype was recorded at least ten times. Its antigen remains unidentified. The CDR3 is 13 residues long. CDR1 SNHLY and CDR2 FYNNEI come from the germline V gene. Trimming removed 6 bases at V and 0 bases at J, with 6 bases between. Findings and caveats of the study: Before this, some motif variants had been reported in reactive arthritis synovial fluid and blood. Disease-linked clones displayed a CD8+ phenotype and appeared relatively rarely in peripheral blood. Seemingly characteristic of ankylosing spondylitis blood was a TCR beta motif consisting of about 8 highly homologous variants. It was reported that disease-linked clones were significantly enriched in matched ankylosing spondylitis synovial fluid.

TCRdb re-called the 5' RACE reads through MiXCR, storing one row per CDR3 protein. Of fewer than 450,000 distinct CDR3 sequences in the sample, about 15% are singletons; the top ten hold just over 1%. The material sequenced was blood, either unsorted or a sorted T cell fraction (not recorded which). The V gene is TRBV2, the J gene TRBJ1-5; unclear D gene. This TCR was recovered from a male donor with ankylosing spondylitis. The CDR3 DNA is TGTGCCAGCAGCCTCAGTAGCAATCAGCCCCAGCATTTT. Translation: CASSLSSNQPQHF.